The 10 T cell receptor beta chains in this list originate from one sample, sequenced in a study of cytomegalovirus exposure and HLA in healthy donors (dated by TCRdb to about 2017). The library was produced with the immunoSEQ multiplex PCR assay. For the multiplex PCR, a mixture combining 60 forward primers for TCR Vbeta segments and 13 reverse primers for TCR Jbeta segments was used. The source is immuneACCESS, and TCRdb retained only in-frame sequences with V and J called. Part of the clones is not carried over; for the studies checked, unresolved V genes explain less than half of this, and the remainder is unexplained. This sample has 300,000 or so clones in its table, and 84% of those were observed once. The ten most abundant clones make up 2% to 2.5% of the sample. Sample: PBMCs. The receptors originated from a woman aged 40 to 49 in good health and CMV-seropositive.

J is TRBJ2-1 and V is TRBV30, with TRBD1 identical over 10 bases. In germline, CDR1 is GTSNPN, CDR2 SVGIG (reference sequence). Losses at the gene ends were 4 bases for V and 8 bases for J; bases not matched to a gene: 5. This CDR3 is 13 amino acids long. The CDR3, as DNA: TGTGCCTGGACCAGGGACAGGGGTTATGAGCAGTTCTTC. This sequence encodes CAWTRDRGYEQFF.

This chain links TRBV19 with TRBJ1-6; D is uncertain. V gave up 7 bases and J gave up 8 bases, with 15 bases separating them. This CDR3 comprises 14 residues. Germline-derived CDR1 and CDR2 are LNHDA and SQIVND (reference sequence). The CDR3 bases are TGTGCCAGTATTCCTCGGGGTTCCGATTCACCCCTCCACTTT. This sequence encodes CASIPRGSDSPLHF.

This clone was detected once. CDR3 DNA sequence: TGCGCCAGCAGCTTGGAGGGGTCAGGGTTCAATGGCTACACCTTC. Its protein is CASSLEGSGFNGYTF. V gene TRBV5-1 combines with J gene TRBJ1-2; maybe TRBD1 (5 bases). Germline V gene lookup returns CDR1 SGHRS and CDR2 YFSETQ. The CDR3 contains 15 residues. V lost 0 bases and J 6 bases, leaving 15 bases between the germline ends.

The chain uses TRBV10-2 and TRBJ2-2; 16 positions match TRBD2. Germline CDR1 is WSHSY and CDR2 is SAAADI. The V segment lost 8 bases and the J segment 0 bases; nucleotides outside the gene matches: 6. The CDR3 length is 18 residues. This chain's CDR3 is CASSPGLAGGPNTGELFF. The CDR3, as DNA: TGCGCCAGCTCACCGGGACTAGCGGGAGGGCCGAACACCGGGGAGCTGTTTTTT.

The table lists this clone with a count of one. This chain joins TRBV7-2 and TRBJ1-2, with TRBD1 matching 9 bases. The trim removed 1 base at V and 6 bases at J, leaving 18 bases unmatched. Germline V gene lookup returns CDR1 SGHTA and CDR2 FQGNSA. This CDR3 is 19 amino acids long. CDR3 sequence: CASSLGYRGQSLRIDGYTF. The CDR3 coding sequence is TGTGCCAGCAGCTTAGGCTACAGGGGGCAGAGCCTCCGGATCGATGGCTACACCTTC.

This chain connects TRBV5-5 to TRBJ2-1; 7 bases match TRBD2. Germline trimming cut 1 base from V and 4 bases from J; bases unmatched to any gene: 2. This CDR3 is 14 amino acids long. Germline V gene data show CDR1 as SGHKS and CDR2 as YYEKEE (reference sequence). The CDR3 region has the DNA TGTGCCAGCAGCTTGTTGGGACTATACAATGAGCAGTTCTTC. As protein: CASSLLGLYNEQFF.

The gene calls are TRBV7-8 and TRBJ2-5; TRBD2 matches 8 bases. This CDR3 spans 19 amino acids. The V and J ends lost 2 bases and 5 bases, in that order; junction bases with no gene match: 19. Germline V gene sequence: CDR1 SGHVS, CDR2 FQNEAQ. The CDR3 region is CASSLRVGRAFGVQETQYF. Written as DNA, the CDR3 is TGTGCCAGCAGCTTACGAGTCGGGAGGGCCTTCGGGGTGCAGGAGACCCAGTACTTC.

The chain carries TRBV9 and TRBJ2-1; 9 nucleotides agree with TRBD2. The junction had 0 bases not matched to a gene; V was cut back by 2 bases and J by 6 bases. The CDR3 spans 13 residues. The germline gives CDR1 SGDLS, CDR2 YYNGEE. The CDR3 protein is CASSVSGSNEQFF. The CDR3 DNA reads as TGTGCCAGCAGCGTTAGCGGGAGCAATGAGCAGTTCTTC.

This chain connects TRBV10-3 to TRBJ2-3; D not resolved. V shed 7 bases and J shed 1 base, with 3 bases lying between them. This CDR3 has 11 amino acids. Per the germline V gene, CDR1 is ENHRY and CDR2 is SYGVKD. CDR3 region: CAITGTDTQYF. The CDR3 region has the DNA TGTGCCATCACCGGCACAGATACGCAGTATTTT.

The V call is TRBV5-1, the J call TRBJ1-1; perhaps TRBD1 as D (5 bases). The V gene lost 4 bases and the J gene lost 1 base, with 11 bases spanning the gap. CDR3 length equals 14 residues. Germline CDR1 is SGHRS and CDR2 is YFSETQ. CDR3 sequence (DNA): TGCGCCAGCAGCCTGTACGGACAGAACACTGAAGCTTTCTTT. Protein sequence: CASSLYGQNTEAFF. Full variable domain (rest looked up from reference TRBV5-1 and TRBJ1-1): KAGVTQTPRYLIKTRGQQVTLSCSPISGHRSVSWYQQTPGQGLQFLFEYFSETQRNKGNFPGRFSGRQFSNSRSEMNVSTLELGDSALYLCASSLYGQNTEAFFGQGTRLTVV.